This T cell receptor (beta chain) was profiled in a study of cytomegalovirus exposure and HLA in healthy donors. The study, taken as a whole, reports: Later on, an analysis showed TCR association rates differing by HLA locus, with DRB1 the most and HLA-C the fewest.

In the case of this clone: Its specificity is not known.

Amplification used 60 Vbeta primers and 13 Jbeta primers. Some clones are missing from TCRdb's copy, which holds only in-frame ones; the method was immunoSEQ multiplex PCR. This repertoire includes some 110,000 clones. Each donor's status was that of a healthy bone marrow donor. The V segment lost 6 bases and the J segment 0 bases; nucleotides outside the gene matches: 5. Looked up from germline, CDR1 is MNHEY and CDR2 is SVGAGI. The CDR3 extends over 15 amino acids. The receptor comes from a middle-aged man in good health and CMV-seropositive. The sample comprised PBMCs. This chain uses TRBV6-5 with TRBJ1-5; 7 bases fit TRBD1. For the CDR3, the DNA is TGTGCCAGCAGACGGGACAGTTCTAGCAATCAGCCCCAGCATTTT. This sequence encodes CASRRDSSSNQPQHF.